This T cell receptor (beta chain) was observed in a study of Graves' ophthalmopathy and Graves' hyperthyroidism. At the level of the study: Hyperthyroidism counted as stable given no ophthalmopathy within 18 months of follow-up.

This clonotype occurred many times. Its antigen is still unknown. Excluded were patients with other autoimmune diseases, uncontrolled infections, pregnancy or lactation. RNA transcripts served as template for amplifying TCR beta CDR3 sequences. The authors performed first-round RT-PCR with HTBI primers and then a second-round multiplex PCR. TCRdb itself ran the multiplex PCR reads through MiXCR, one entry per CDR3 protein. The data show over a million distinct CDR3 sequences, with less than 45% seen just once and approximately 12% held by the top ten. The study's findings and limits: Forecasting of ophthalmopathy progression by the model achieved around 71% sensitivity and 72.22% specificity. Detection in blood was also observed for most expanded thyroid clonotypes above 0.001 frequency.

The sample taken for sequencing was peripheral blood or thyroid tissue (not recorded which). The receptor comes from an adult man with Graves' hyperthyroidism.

CDR3 loop: CATSRVGTQQETQYF. The CDR3 bases are TGTGCCACCAGCAGAGTGGGGACCCAACAAGAGACCCAGTACTTC. The rearrangement joins TRBV15 to TRBJ2-5, with D perhaps being TRBD1 or TRBD2 (5 bases each). CDR1 is LNHNV and CDR2 is YYDKDF in the germline V gene (reference sequence). Trimming pared 1 base from V and 2 bases from J, leaving 11 bases between. The CDR3 covers 15 residues.